The 5 T cell receptor beta chains listed next were all sequenced from one sample in a study of blood T cells in healthy people across ages (dated by TCRdb to about 2015). The library was built by means of 5' RACE. The instrument was an Illumina HiSeq 2500. A second about 7 to 12 cycle PCR used a sample-barcoded 5' primer and a J-beta primer mix. Starting from the raw public reads, TCRdb applied fastp trimming at Q25, assembled clones with MiXCR and retained in-frame beta chains. Each record represents a unique CDR3 protein, reported with the most common genes and DNA among its rows. The sample data list about 1.7 million distinct CDR3 sequences, and about 30% of these were observed just once. The ten biggest clones cover more than 6% of the sample. Sequenced sample: blood. These receptors originate from a woman in her 30s in good health.

The chain employs TRBV20-1 and TRBJ2-7; D may be TRBD1 (7 bases). Trimming cost V 0 bases and J 6 bases, with 15 bases left between them. Germline V gene sequence: CDR1 DFQATT, CDR2 SNEGSKA (reference sequence). This CDR3 spans 14 amino acids. CDR3 amino acids: CSARDPTGRSEQYF. The CDR3 DNA reads as TGCAGTGCTAGAGATCCGACAGGGAGGAGCGAGCAGTACTTC.

The sample holds many counts of this clonotype. This chain links TRBV12-3 or TRBV12-4 with TRBJ1-5; D call uncertain. The CDR3 has 14 residues. V dropped 1 base and J dropped 11 bases, with 15 bases sitting between them. CDR3: CASSLDSLGGAQHF. CDR3 bases: TGTGCCAGCAGTTTAGACAGCCTCGGAGGTGCCCAGCATTTT.

This clonotype came up a few times. This chain connects TRBV7-9 to TRBJ2-7, with D possibly matching TRBD1 (6 bases). The tail of the sequence fits TRBJ2-5 better, so the J call may be wrong. The CDR3 length is 17 residues. Per the germline V gene, CDR1 is SEHNR and CDR2 is FQNEAQ (reference sequence). The CDR3 here is CASSSMGTLGREETQYF. The CDR3 DNA is TGTGCCAGCAGCTCAATGGGGACACTGGGCAGGGAAGAGACCCAGTACTTC.

This clonotype was seen a handful of times. The chain employs TRBV12-3 or TRBV12-4 and TRBJ2-7; 7 bases agree with TRBD1. The CDR3 covers 15 residues. V shed 7 bases, J shed 2 bases, and the junction held 11 bases outside the gene matches. The CDR3 sequence: CASKHSDRTPYEQYF. In DNA, the CDR3 is TGTGCCAGCAAACATTCGGACAGGACCCCCTACGAGCAGTACTTC.

This clonotype came up many times. V gene TRBV4-1 combines with J gene TRBJ2-5, with TRBD1 matching 7 bases. The CDR3 length is 15 residues. V lost 7 bases, J lost 5 bases, and 13 bases stayed unmatched. Germline V gives CDR1 MGHRA, CDR2 YSYEKL. CDR3 loop: CASTPSKGAGETQYF. CDR3 nucleotide sequence: TGCGCCAGCACCCCAAGTAAGGGGGCCGGCGAGACCCAGTACTTC.